This TCR beta chain was obtained from a study of T-cell memory formation after mild COVID-19 (dated by TCRdb to the early 2020s). For context, the study as a whole: Most TCR sequence clusters were specific to one of the two donors. In two donors, T-cell clones that expanded and contracted after mild COVID-19 were followed by sequencing TCRalpha and TCRbeta repertoires longitudinally. The cohort comprised two young, previously healthy adult volunteers, one female and one male.

Taken from the germline V gene (reference sequence), the CDR1 and CDR2 loops are PRHDT and FYEKMQ. The CDR3, from cysteine to phenylalanine, totals 16 residues. Kept here is only the CDR3 DNA, which spans 48 bases and is read in frame from base 1. Trimming takes 4 bases from V and 8 bases from J, and the germline ends sit 18 bases apart. Results the study describes overall, beyond this receptor: Balanced CD4/CD8 phenotypes were observed for clones contracting from day 15 to 85, whereas a bias towards CD4+ was observed for a second wave of clones expanding from day 15 to 37. The study included only a couple of mild cases, and larger cohorts that include severe cases with pre-infection samples were judged to be necessary. Some responding clones were detected in pre-infection memory, suggesting pre-existing cross-reactive memory T cells joined the SARS-CoV-2 response. Contracting CD4+ clones appeared mostly in the CM and EM memory subsets, whereas CD8+ clones were enriched in EMRA. SARS-CoV-2 specificity was not confirmed for the second-wave clones peaking on day 37.

TCRdb shows the sequencer as Illumina NovaSeq 6000. TCRalpha and TCRbeta cDNA libraries were constructed by 5'RACE with constant-segment primers, with sample barcodes and unique molecular identifiers being introduced. RNA was extracted from every sample with Trizol reagent. Library amplification was performed in two PCR steps, and a second sample barcode and Illumina TruSeq adapters were introduced in the second step. Sequencing of libraries was performed on an Illumina NovaSeq with 2 x 150 bp paired-end reads. The paper's data handling went like this. Demultiplexing of reads and collapsing into UMI-guided consensus sequences were performed with migec v1.2.7. With mixcr v2.1.11, UMI consensuses were aligned to TRA and TRB V and J templates and assembled into clonotypes. A clonotype was counted as expanded or contracted only if both edgeR and NoisET called the change significant, with noise models trained on biological replicates. For edgeR calls, the cutoffs were a false discovery rate-adjusted p below 0.01 and a log2 fold-change threshold of 1. As an exploratory analysis of dynamics, max-normalized trajectories of the 1000 most abundant clonotypes were examined with PCA combined with hierarchical clustering. Separately sequenced CD4+ and CD8+ repertoires were used to assign a CD4 or CD8 phenotype to each responding clone. TCRdb cleaned the public reads at Q25 with fastp, built clones with MiXCR and kept in-frame beta chains. Each entry is one CDR3 protein sequence, shown with its most common DNA and genes. The V and J calls were not made by the authors but by TCRdb's processing. This sample lists under 300,000 distinct CDR3 sequences; about 17% were detected once. In total, the top ten clones hold roughly 3.6% of the sample.

Ficoll-Paque density gradient centrifugation was used to isolate PBMCs. This clonotype was counted many times. This receptor's antigen is unknown. Base qualities were left out, and no much larger clone turns up one base away. This sequence uses TRBV13 and TRBJ1-6; TRBD1 is a possible D gene, resting on 6 matching bases. Specimen: PBMCs or a T cell subset sorted from them (not recorded which). This sequence was found in a young man who had mild COVID-19 (a few samples of this study predate the infection). The sample titles of this study are shuffled in the database, so cell type and time point are left out; the donor was told from shared clones. The DNA sequence follows: TGTGCCAGCAGCTCGAGACCGGACAGTCCATATTCACCCCTCCACTTT. Protein translation: CASSSRPDSPYSPLHF.